These T cell receptor beta chains were read from a single sample in a study of Graves' ophthalmopathy and Graves' hyperthyroidism. A single record per CDR3 protein comes from TCRdb applying MiXCR to the multiplex PCR reads. The table includes about 620,000 distinct CDR3 sequences, about a fifth detected once. The sample was peripheral blood. These receptors all come from a woman under 30 with stable Graves' hyperthyroidism. Some clones in this sample may be carry-over from other donors' samples. The CDR3 runs from the conserved cysteine through the conserved F or W. Each record gives: J gene, clone size, D gene, V gene, CDR3 DNA, CDR3 protein. D genes are given only for firm matches. Some rows have no size entry. The others give once, few or many, or a class for an expanded clone.

TRBJ1-5 | many | . | TRBV28 | TGTGCCAGCGGGGAGGCGGGCAATCAGCCCCAGCATTTT | CASGEAGNQPQHF
TRBJ1-5 | few | . | TRBV18 | TGTGCCAGCTCACCAGGCAGGGCGAGCAATCAGCCCCAGCATTTT | CASSPGRASNQPQHF
TRBJ2-7 | many | TRBD2 | TRBV30 | TGTGCCTGGAGAGCGAGGGGACTAGCGGGCTACGAGCAGTACTTC | CAWRARGLAGYEQYF
TRBJ1-1 | . | . | TRBV4-1 | TGCGCCAGCAGACGAGACCAGGGGTTCGACACTGAAGCTTTCTTT | CASRRDQGFDTEAFF
TRBJ2-5 | many | . | TRBV28 | TGTGCCAGCAGTTACACAGGGCAGGAGACCCAGTACTTC | CASSYTGQETQYF
TRBJ2-5 | many | TRBD1 | TRBV28 | TGTGCCAGCAATACAGGGGCCCAAGAGACCCAGTACTTC | CASNTGAQETQYF
TRBJ2-7 | . | . | TRBV11-2 | TGTGCCAGCAGCCTCGGGCCCTACGGATACGAGCAGTACTTC | CASSLGPYGYEQYF
TRBJ1-1 | many | . | TRBV7-4 | TGTGCCAGCAGCTTTGGCCGGCGACGATTAGAAGCTTTCTTT | CASSFGRRRLEAFF
TRBJ1-2 | many | TRBD1 | TRBV30 | TGTGCCGTGGGACAGGGGATCTATGGCTACACCTTC | CAVGQGIYGYTF
TRBJ2-5 | many | . | TRBV7-9 | TGTGCCAGCAGTTCCGGTGGCGATTTTCAAGAGACCCAGTACTTC | CASSSGGDFQETQYF
TRBJ1-5 | . | TRBD1 | TRBV3-1 | TGTGCCAGCAGCCAAAACAGGGGATTCAATCAGCCCCAGCATTTT | CASSQNRGFNQPQHF
TRBJ2-5 | many | . | TRBV12-3/TRBV12-4 | TGTGCCAGCAGTTTGATACAGTTCCAAGAGACCCAGTACTTC | CASSLIQFQETQYF
TRBJ2-4 | many | . | TRBV28 | TGTGCCAGCAGTCTCGGGACGTTAGCCAAAAACATTCAGTACTTC | CASSLGTLAKNIQYF
TRBJ2-7 | many | . | TRBV12-3/TRBV12-4 | TGTGCCAGCAGCCAACAGGGACCCTACGAGCAGTACTTC | CASSQQGPYEQYF
TRBJ2-4 | . | . | TRBV4-3 | TGCGCCAGCAGCCAAGTTTTCGATTCGGGAAACATTCAGTACTTC | CASSQVFDSGNIQYF
TRBJ2-7 | many | TRBD1 | TRBV28 | TGTGCCAGCAGTCCCGGGACAGGGGATTACTTC | CASSPGTGDYF
TRBJ2-7 | many | TRBD2 | TRBV28 | TGTGCCAGCAGTTCCCAACTAGCGGGAGAGCCCTACGAGCAGTACTTC | CASSSQLAGEPYEQYF
TRBJ1-2 | many | . | TRBV10-3 | TGTGCCACCAACGGGCAGGACAAGGGCTACACCTTC | CATNGQDKGYTF
TRBJ2-7 | once | . | TRBV5-1 | TGCGCCAGCTCCGGATGGAGGGACTCCGAGCAGTACTTC | CASSGWRDSEQYF
TRBJ2-7 | many | . | TRBV5-1 | TGCGCCAGCAGCTCATCCGGGACGATCGACGAGCAGTACTTC | CASSSSGTIDEQYF
TRBJ2-7 | many | . | TRBV25-1 | TGTGCCAGCAGTATGACAGAGATACCCTACGAGCAGTACTTC | CASSMTEIPYEQYF
TRBJ2-7 | many | . | TRBV7-2 | TGTGCCAGCAGCCCCCAGCTATACGAGCAGTACTTC | CASSPQLYEQYF
TRBJ2-5 | many | . | TRBV12-3/TRBV12-4 | TGTGCCTGCAGCTTCTCTGAGACCCAGTACTTC | CACSFSETQYF
TRBJ1-2 | many | TRBD1 | TRBV12-3/TRBV12-4 | TGTGCCAGCAGTCCCACCGGGGACAGTTCCTATGGCTACACCTTC | CASSPTGDSSYGYTF
TRBJ2-4 | many | . | TRBV15 | TGTGCCACCAGCAGAGCCAGGACAGAAAACATTCAGTACTTC | CATSRARTENIQYF
TRBJ1-1 | many | TRBD1 | TRBV7-2 | TGTGCCAGCAGCACCTGGACAGGGAACACTGAAGCTTTCTTT | CASSTWTGNTEAFF
TRBJ1-2 | many | TRBD1 | TRBV20-1 | TGCAGTGCTAGAGGGACAGGTCTCGACTATGGCTACACCTTC | CSARGTGLDYGYTF
TRBJ2-4 | once | . | TRBV13 | TGTGCCAGCAGCGAAAGAACCCTAGCCAAAAACATTCAGTACTTC | CASSERTLAKNIQYF
TRBJ1-6 | many | . | TRBV19 | TGTGCCAGTAGTCAGGCTCAAGCTAATTCACCCCTCCACTTT | CASSQAQANSPLHF
TRBJ2-2 | many | . | TRBV19 | TGTGCCAGTAGGGTTCAGGGCAATCTTGACACCGGGGAGCTGTTTTTT | CASRVQGNLDTGELFF
TRBJ1-2 | . | . | TRBV12-3/TRBV12-4 | TGTGCCAGCAGTTTATCAGGACATGGCTACACCTTC | CASSLSGHGYTF
TRBJ2-7 | many | . | TRBV7-9 | TGTGCCAGCAGCATGGTGGGACCCTACGAGCAGTACTTC | CASSMVGPYEQYF
TRBJ1-2 | once | TRBD1 | TRBV28 | TGTGCCAGCAGTTTGGGACAGGGCCTCGAAAAATTC | CASSLGQGLEKF
TRBJ2-2 | . | TRBD1 | TRBV11-2 | TGTGCCAGCAGCCCCCCGGCAGGGGGCGGTCACGGGGAGCTGTTTTTT | CASSPPAGGGHGELFF
TRBJ1-1 | many | . | TRBV27 | TGTGCCAGCAGTTCCTACGGGACCTTGCATGAAGCTTTCTTT | CASSSYGTLHEAFF
TRBJ1-1 | many | TRBD1 | TRBV9 | TGTGCCAGCAGCACAGGGGGGGGGAACACTGAAGCTTTCTTT | CASSTGGGNTEAFF
TRBJ2-2 | many | . | TRBV2 | TGTGCCAGCAAACAATCTGGGGAGCTGTTTTTT | CASKQSGELFF
TRBJ2-2 | . | . | TRBV6-1 | TGTGCCAGCAGTGAAAGGAGCTGGTGGCGGAAATTCAACACCGGGGAGCTGTTTTTT | CASSERSWWRKFNTGELFF
TRBJ2-3 | . | . | TRBV11-2 | TGTGCCAGCAGCCTGGGAAGGGGCCCAACCACAGATACGCAGTATTTT | CASSLGRGPTTDTQYF
TRBJ2-4 | many | . | TRBV5-1 | TGCGCCTCCCGGGCGAGGGCGGAAAACATTCAGTACTTC | CASRARAENIQYF